This T cell receptor beta chain stems from a study of CXCR3-negative and CXCR3-positive naive CD8 T cells. Study outcomes and limitations: Naive CXCR3-positive cells had TRB CDR3s more hydrophobic than those of CXCR3-negative naive cells.

Through 5' RACE with UMI labels, the TRB cDNA libraries were prepared. TCRdb reprocessed the 5' RACE reads and reports one entry per CDR3 protein, with no DNA. The sample includes under 110,000 distinct CDR3 sequences. The CDR3 sequence is 15 residues long. CDR1 and CDR2 (germline): SSHAT, FNYEAQ (reference sequence). Comment on this clonotype: The antigen is unknown.

Source material: naive CXCR3+ CD8+ T cells from blood. Subset: CD45RO-CCR7+CD27+CD95- naive CD8+ T cells expressing CXCR3 (TNR3+). The V call is TRBV7-7, the J call TRBJ2-1. The sequence was obtained from a human donor in good health. Some clones in this sample may be carry-over from other donors' samples. This CDR3 is CASSLNSWSYNEQFF. The whole variable domain, filled in from reference TRBV7-7 and TRBJ2-1, reads GAGVSQSPRYKVTKRGQDVTLRCDPISSHATLYWYQQALGQGPEFLTYFNYEAQPDKSGLPSDRFSAERPEGSISTLTIQRTEQRDSAMYRCASSLNSWSYNEQFFGPGTRLTVL.